The 19 T cell receptor beta chains given below trace back to one sample, sequenced in a study of shared clonotypes between healthy human individuals. Positively selected for CCR7, the CD45RO-negative cells used as naive CD8 cells excluded terminally differentiated effector memory CD45RA+ cells. This table comes from immunoSEQ multiplex PCR, and its TCRdb copy is limited to in-frame clones, with some not included. The data show 550,000 to 650,000 clones, roughly 96% seen once. Sequenced input: naive CD8+ T cells sorted from blood. The origin of the receptors is a woman aged 25-40 years in good health.

This clone has just one count. This sequence joins TRBV7-9 and TRBJ2-1; 8 bases agree with TRBD2. The CDR3 consists of 16 residues. The V gene's germline CDR1 is SEHNR and CDR2 FQNEAQ (reference sequence). J gave up 5 bases and V 5 bases, and 11 bases lay outside the gene matches. The CDR3 DNA is TGTGCCAGCAGCACGCGTAGCGGGACGGTCCACAATGAGCAGTTCTTC. It specifies CASSTRSGTVHNEQFF.

The V call is TRBV6-5, the J call TRBJ2-7; unclear D gene. This CDR3 is built from 13 residues. Germline V gene lookup returns CDR1 MNHEY and CDR2 SVGAGI. With 3 bases removed from V and 2 bases from J, the gap between germline ends came to 8 bases. The CDR3 sequence: CASSYKGPYEQYF. The DNA for the CDR3 is TGTGCCAGCAGTTATAAAGGTCCCTACGAGCAGTACTTC.

The rearrangement uses TRBV15 and TRBJ2-2; TRBD2 agrees at 11 bases. There are 18 residues in the CDR3. V lost 4 bases and J lost 2; bases outside the gene matches: 9. Germline V gives CDR1 LNHNV, CDR2 YYDKDF (reference sequence). The CDR3 DNA reads as TGTGCCACCAGCACATCCCCGGGACTAGCGGAAAACACCGGGGAGCTGTTTTTT. Its protein product is CATSTSPGLAENTGELFF. Full variable domain (missing parts from reference TRBV15 and TRBJ2-2): DAMVIQNPRYQVTQFGKPVTLSCSQTLNHNVMYWYQQKSSQAPKLLFHYYDKDFNNEADTPDNFQSRRPNTSFCFLDIRSPGLGDTAMYLCATSTSPGLAENTGELFFGEGSRLTVL.

The chain couples TRBV19 to TRBJ1-5; no firm D call. Trimming stripped 0 bases from V and 0 bases from J, with 3 bases between. Germline CDR1 and CDR2: LNHDA and SQIVND (reference sequence). This CDR3 spans 14 amino acids. CDR3 nucleotides: TGTGCCAGTAGTATAGATCATAGCAATCAGCCCCAGCATTTT. Protein sequence: CASSIDHSNQPQHF.

The chain uses TRBV6-1 and TRBJ2-2; D might be TRBD2 (6 bases). In germline, CDR1 is MNHNS, CDR2 SASEGT. Trimming stripped 8 bases from V and 5 bases from J, with 18 bases between. CDR3 size: 15 residues. The CDR3 sequence: CASSRHGSLTGELFF. Written as DNA, the CDR3 is TGTGCCAGCTCACGGCACGGGAGTCTTACCGGGGAGCTGTTTTTT.

This sequence joins TRBV6-1 and TRBJ2-7, with 8 nucleotides matching TRBD1. CDR3 size: 14 residues. CDR1 MNHNS and CDR2 SASEGT come from the germline V gene. Unmatched junction bases numbered 10, after V lost 11 bases and J lost 1 base. CDR3 coding DNA: TGTGCCGGGGCAGGGGGCGCAGAGTCCTACGAGCAGTACTTC. Translating it yields CAGAGGAESYEQYF.

V usage is TRBV2 and J usage is TRBJ1-5; D is possibly TRBD1 (6 bases). CDR1 SNHLY and CDR2 FYNNEI come from the germline V gene. The V and J ends lost 5 bases and 6 bases respectively, with 17 bases between them. The CDR3 length is 15 residues. The DNA for the CDR3 is TGTGCCAGCAGTACCTTCACAGGGACCGGTCAGCCCCAGCATTTT. This translates into CASSTFTGTGQPQHF. The full variable domain, in which reference TRBV2 and TRBJ1-5 provide the parts outside the CDR3, is EPEVTQTPSHQVTQMGQEVILRCVPISNHLYFYWYRQILGQKVEFLVSFYNNEISEKSEIFDDQFSVERPDGSNFTLKIRSTKLEDSAMYFCASSTFTGTGQPQHFGDGTRLSIL.

This clone showed up just once. The gene calls are TRBV27 and TRBJ2-1; a weak D match, TRBD1 (6 bases). Germline-derived CDR1 and CDR2 are MNHEY and SMNVEV (reference sequence). V was cut by 4 bases and J by 7 bases, with 14 bases left in between. The CDR3 sequence is 14 residues long. CDR3 residues: CASSWQGRRNEQFF. In DNA, the CDR3 is TGTGCCAGCAGTTGGCAGGGGAGAAGGAATGAGCAGTTCTTC.

The V and J genes are TRBV2 and TRBJ2-2, with 9 bases matching TRBD2. In germline, CDR1 is SNHLY, CDR2 FYNNEI. V shed 9 bases, J shed 1 base, and the junction held 3 bases outside the gene matches. This CDR3 region has 14 residues. The CDR3 loop is CARGLARNTGELFF. CDR3 bases: TGTGCCAGAGGACTAGCGAGGAACACCGGGGAGCTGTTTTTT.

This chain links TRBV5-4 with TRBJ1-2; no definite D call. V was shortened by 7 bases and J by 4 bases, with 11 bases between the two germline ends. From germline, CDR1 is SGHNT and CDR2 YYREEE (reference sequence). The CDR3 loop spans 12 amino acids. CDR3 DNA: TGTGCCAGCTTTGGCGACCTCTATGGCTACACCTTC. Translation: CASFGDLYGYTF.

The chain employs TRBV5-1 and TRBJ2-3; the D call may be TRBD1 or TRBD2 (5 bases each). The germline CDR1 and CDR2 sequences are SGHRS and YFSETQ. Between the trimmed V and J ends, which lost 3 bases and 5 bases, there was a span of 19 bases. CDR3 length: 16 residues. The CDR3 region has the DNA TGCGCCAGCAGCTGGCTTGGGGGAGCCGCGAGAGATACGCAGTATTTT. Encoded protein: CASSWLGGAARDTQYF.

V usage is TRBV19 and J usage is TRBJ2-1; 14 bases align to TRBD2. The germline V gene encodes CDR1 LNHDA and CDR2 SQIVND (reference sequence). V trimming: 8 bases; J trimming: 12 bases; junction bases outside the gene matches: 12. The CDR3 has 15 amino acids. The CDR3 DNA sequence: TGTGCCAGTGACATTCCGGGACTAGCGGGAGTCGGGCAGTTCTTC. It specifies CASDIPGLAGVGQFF.

This chain's CDR3 is CAWSYPGTGPYSNQPQHF. CDR3 DNA sequence: TGTGCCTGGAGCTACCCTGGGACAGGGCCTTATAGCAATCAGCCCCAGCATTTT. J is TRBJ1-5 and V is TRBV30; 9 positions agree with TRBD1. The ends lost 3 bases at V and 0 bases at J; junction bases unmatched: 12. The CDR3 extends over 18 amino acids. CDR1 and CDR2 (germline): GTSNPN, SVGIG (reference sequence).

This chain uses TRBV20-1 with TRBJ2-5, with D possibly matching TRBD2 (5 bases). Germline CDR1 and CDR2: DFQATT and SNEGSKA (reference sequence). Trimming left V 7 bases short and J 2 bases short, with 8 bases between. The CDR3 consists of 11 residues. DNA for the CDR3: TGCAGTGGGGAGATTCAAGAGACCCAGTACTTC. Amino acid sequence: CSGEIQETQYF.

The chain is built from TRBV5-1 and TRBJ2-7; possibly TRBD1 or TRBD2 for D (5 bases each). V was cut by 9 bases and J by 5 bases, with 21 bases left in between. The CDR3 runs 14 residues. Germline V gene sequence: CDR1 SGHRS, CDR2 YFSETQ. The CDR3 sequence: CATTDGTSSHEQYF. The CDR3 bases are TGCGCCACCACGGATGGGACCAGTAGCCACGAGCAGTACTTC. Supplemented by reference TRBV5-1 and TRBJ2-7, the full variable domain reads KAGVTQTPRYLIKTRGQQVTLSCSPISGHRSVSWYQQTPGQGLQFLFEYFSETQRNKGNFPGRFSGRQFSNSRSEMNVSTLELGDSALYLCATTDGTSSHEQYFGPGTRLTVT.

The chain carries TRBV28 and TRBJ1-2, with D tentatively TRBD1 (5 bases). The CDR3 has 12 amino acids. Trimming pared 6 bases from V and 6 bases from J, leaving 11 bases between. Looked up from germline, CDR1 is MDHEN and CDR2 is SYDVKM. CDR3 in amino acids: CASSGGVNGYTF. The CDR3 DNA follows: TGTGCCAGCAGCGGGGGTGTAAATGGCTACACCTTC.

The table lists this clone with a count of one. The CDR3 spells CASSSLSSANTGELFF. CDR3 in DNA: TGTGCCAGCAGCTCCCTTAGCAGCGCGAACACCGGGGAGCTGTTTTTT. The chain links TRBV13 to TRBJ2-2; D is undetermined. Germline V gene lookup returns CDR1 PRHDT and CDR2 FYEKMQ (reference sequence). This CDR3 has 16 amino acids. V lost 4 bases and J lost 0, with 12 bases in between.

This chain joins TRBV19 and TRBJ2-7; D remains unclear. Trimming pared 5 bases from V and 2 bases from J, leaving 16 bases between. The CDR3 consists of 15 residues. The germline CDR1 and CDR2 sequences are LNHDA and SQIVND (reference sequence). CDR3 DNA: TGTGCCAGTAGTCCCCCGGGTAGCTCCGCCTACGAGCAGTACTTC. This translates into CASSPPGSSAYEQYF.

V and J are TRBV9 and TRBJ2-7; 7 positions match TRBD2. Germline V gene sequence: CDR1 SGDLS, CDR2 YYNGEE. This CDR3 contains 14 residues. J was trimmed by 4 bases and V by 4 bases; bases with no gene match: 8. In DNA form, the CDR3 reads TGTGCCAGCAGCCCCCGCGGGAGTGGGTACGAGCAGTACTTC. Protein: CASSPRGSGYEQYF. The variable domain in full, with the rest retrieved from reference TRBV9 and TRBJ2-7, is DSGVTQTPKHLITATGQRVTLRCSPRSGDLSVYWYQQSLDQGLQFLIQYYNGEERAKGNILERFSAQQFPDLHSELNLSSLELGDSALYFCASSPRGSGYEQYFGPGTRLTVT.